This T cell receptor beta chain was observed in a study of shared clonotypes between healthy human individuals. Whole-study findings and limits: The study sampled only blood, and tissue repertoires likely differ.

Trimming stripped 4 bases from V and 7 bases from J, with 10 bases between. The germline V gene encodes CDR1 SNHLY and CDR2 FYNNEI. The CDR3 spans 12 residues. Methods used by the authors: Filtering of immunoSEQ junctional sequences could not match full-length read filtering. Here immunoSEQ multiplex PCR was the method, and the copy in TCRdb shows in-frame clones only, minus some. The V and J calls and clone size come from that table; D and trimming were worked out from the DNA. Of fewer than 500,000 clones in the sample, roughly 85% are singletons; the top ten hold around an eighth. This clone was found a few times. The antigen is unknown.

The receptor comes from a woman aged 40 to 50 in good health. Some clones in this sample may be carry-over from other donors' samples. The chain combines TRBV2 with TRBJ1-2; D possibly corresponds to TRBD1 (5 bases). The source material was PBMCs. CDR3 amino acids: CASSVDSGGYTF. CDR3 nucleotide sequence: TGTGCCAGCAGTGTCGACAGCGGTGGCTACACCTTC.